Below, 14 T cell receptor beta chains from the same sample are listed, as sequenced in a study of blood T cell repertoires in COVID-19. The repertoire was sequenced with immunoSEQ multiplex PCR; TCRdb's copy has only in-frame clones and lacks some. This table has about 280,000 clones, around nine tenths appearing once. Sequences were obtained from PBMCs or T cells enriched from blood (not recorded which). The receptor set was obtained from a woman in her 40s who had recovered from COVID-19.

CDR3 DNA sequence: TGTGCCAGCAGTCTCGGACTAGCGGGAGACGAGCAGTACTTC. It specifies CASSLGLAGDEQYF. The chain carries TRBV27 and TRBJ2-7, with 13 bases lining up with TRBD2. CDR1 and CDR2 (germline): MNHEY, SMNVEV (reference sequence). The CDR3 has 14 amino acids. Germline trimming cut 5 bases from V and 5 bases from J; bases unmatched to any gene: 3.

The V call is TRBV24-1, the J call TRBJ1-2, with D possibly being TRBD1 (5 bases). V dropped 4 bases and J dropped 8 bases, with 16 bases sitting between them. CDR1 and CDR2 from the germline V gene are KGHDR and SFDVKD. The CDR3 runs 14 residues. The CDR3 reads CATSEQGRAGGYTF. The CDR3 DNA reads TGTGCCACCAGTGAACAAGGCAGGGCTGGAGGCTACACCTTC.

The chain carries TRBV9 and TRBJ1-1, with no clear D. Germline CDR1 and CDR2: SGDLS and YYNGEE. V shed 2 bases and J shed 1 base, with 6 bases lying between them. This CDR3 is 13 amino acids long. The CDR3 DNA is TGTGCCAGCAGCGTCGAGGGGAACACTGAAGCTTTCTTT. Translating gives CASSVEGNTEAFF.

This chain connects TRBV2 to TRBJ2-1, with 13 bases matching TRBD2. The CDR3 totals 17 residues. Trimming took 1 base from V and 8 from J; bases not matched to a gene: 8. Germline CDR1 is SNHLY and CDR2 is FYNNEI. The CDR3 DNA sequence: TGTGCCAGCAGTGAAGGGTTAGGACTAGCGGGAGCGGATGAGCAGTTCTTC. Amino acids: CASSEGLGLAGADEQFF.

CDR3 protein: CATSDSPSARARWNEQFF. The DNA of the CDR3 is TGTGCCACCAGTGATTCTCCTTCCGCCAGGGCGAGGTGGAATGAGCAGTTCTTC. The chain recombines TRBV24-1 with TRBJ2-1; TRBD1 might be the D (5 bases). V gave up 2 bases and J gave up 7 bases, with 23 bases separating them. Germline V gene data show CDR1 as KGHDR and CDR2 as SFDVKD. There are 18 residues in the CDR3.

V and J are TRBV9 and TRBJ2-5; D unresolved. The V and J ends lost 3 bases and 1 base respectively, with 10 bases between them. The V gene's germline CDR1 is SGDLS and CDR2 YYNGEE. The CDR3 loop spans 14 amino acids. In DNA form, the CDR3 reads TGTGCCAGCAGCGAGACAAGCATCCAAGAGACCCAGTACTTC. It is translated as CASSETSIQETQYF.

This chain links TRBV30 with TRBJ1-3; 8 nucleotides match TRBD1. Germline V CDR1 and CDR2: GTSNPN, SVGIG (reference sequence). This CDR3 is 15 amino acids long. The CDR3 nucleotides read TGTGCTGGTCATAAATCCGGACAGGGCGGAAACACCATATATTTT. This translates into CAGHKSGQGGNTIYF.

This chain links TRBV7-2 with TRBJ2-7, with TRBD2 identical over 10 bases. The CDR3 totals 14 residues. Germline loops: CDR1 SGHTA, CDR2 FQGNSA. Losses at the gene ends were 5 bases for V and 2 bases for J; bases not matched to a gene: 3. CDR3 sequence: CASSPTSGPYEQYF. The CDR3 coding sequence is TGTGCCAGCAGCCCGACTAGCGGGCCCTACGAGCAGTACTTC.

The chain recombines TRBV2 with TRBJ1-4, with D unresolved. This CDR3 region has 13 residues. V shed 4 bases and J shed 8 bases, with 11 bases lying between them. Germline V lookup: CDR1 SNHLY, CDR2 FYNNEI. The chain's CDR3 is CASSVEDGEKLFF. The CDR3 DNA is TGTGCCAGCAGTGTGGAGGATGGCGAAAAACTGTTTTTT.

The chain links TRBV27 to TRBJ1-1; 9 positions agree with TRBD1. Germline-derived CDR1 and CDR2 are MNHEY and SMNVEV (reference sequence). The J segment lost 0 bases and the V segment lost 5 bases, leaving 4 bases of the junction unmatched. The CDR3 has 15 amino acids. The CDR3 reads CASSRDRAMNTEAFF. The CDR3 DNA sequence: TGTGCCAGCAGTCGGGACAGGGCTATGAACACTGAAGCTTTCTTT.

V gene TRBV11-3 combines with J gene TRBJ2-6, with a tentative D call TRBD2 (5 bases). CDR3 length: 14 amino acids. The ends were cut back, 2 bases at V and 7 bases at J, with 9 bases in the middle. Germline V gene data show CDR1 as SGHNT and CDR2 as YENEEA. The CDR3: CASSLSSGANVLTF. The DNA for the CDR3 is TGTGCCAGCAGCTTATCCAGCGGAGCCAACGTCCTGACTTTC.

Notes on this clone: This sample also contains other DNA sequences that code for the same CDR3. This chain links TRBV7-2 with TRBJ1-2; D perhaps matches TRBD1 (6 bases). The CDR3 is 13 residues long. Per germline, CDR1 SGHTA and CDR2 FQGNSA. The germline V and J ends were trimmed by 5 bases and 2 bases, with 9 bases remaining between them. CDR3 bases: TGTGCCAGCAGCCCAGGACAGAACTATGGCTACACCTTC. Its translation: CASSPGQNYGYTF.

V and J are TRBV27 and TRBJ2-1, with TRBD1 matching 9 bases. V was clipped by 5 bases and J by 7 bases; unmatched bases: 6. The CDR3 is made up of 14 amino acids. CDR1 is MNHEY and CDR2 is SMNVEV in the germline V gene (reference sequence). CDR3 region: CASSGTGRRNEQFF. DNA for the CDR3: TGTGCCAGCAGTGGGACAGGGCGGAGAAATGAGCAGTTCTTC.

The V gene is TRBV19, the J gene TRBJ2-2, with a possible D match to TRBD1 (6 bases). Looked up from germline, CDR1 is LNHDA and CDR2 is SQIVND (reference sequence). Deletions cut 4 bases from V and 5 bases from J, with 17 bases between. The CDR3 extends over 16 amino acids. The CDR3 sequence: CASSRQELSSTGELFF. The DNA for the CDR3 is TGTGCCAGTAGTAGACAGGAACTCTCTTCGACCGGGGAGCTGTTTTTT.